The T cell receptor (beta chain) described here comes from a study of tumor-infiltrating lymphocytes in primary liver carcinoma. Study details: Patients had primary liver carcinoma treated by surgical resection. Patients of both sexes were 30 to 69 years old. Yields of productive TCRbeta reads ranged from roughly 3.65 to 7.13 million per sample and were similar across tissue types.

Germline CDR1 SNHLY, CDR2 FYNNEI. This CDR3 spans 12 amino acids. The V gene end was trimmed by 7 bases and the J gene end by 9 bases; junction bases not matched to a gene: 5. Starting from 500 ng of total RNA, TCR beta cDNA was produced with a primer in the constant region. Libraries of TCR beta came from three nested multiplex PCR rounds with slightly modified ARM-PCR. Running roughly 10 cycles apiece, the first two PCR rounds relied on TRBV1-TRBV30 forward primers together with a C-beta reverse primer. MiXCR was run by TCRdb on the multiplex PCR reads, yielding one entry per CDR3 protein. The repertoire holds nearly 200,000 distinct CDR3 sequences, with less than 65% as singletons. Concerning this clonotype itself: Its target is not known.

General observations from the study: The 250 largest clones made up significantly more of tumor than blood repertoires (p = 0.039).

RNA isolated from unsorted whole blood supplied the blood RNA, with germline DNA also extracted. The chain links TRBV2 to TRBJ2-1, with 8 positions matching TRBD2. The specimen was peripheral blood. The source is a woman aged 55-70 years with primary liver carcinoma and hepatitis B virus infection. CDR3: CASTGTRGEQFF. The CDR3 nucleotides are TGTGCCAGCACTGGGACTAGGGGTGAGCAGTTCTTC.